The entry that follows covers one T cell receptor (beta chain) sequence. Its matching antigen is unknown. The CDR3 length is 13 residues. Looked up from germline, CDR1 is MGHDK and CDR2 is SYGVNS. V lost 4 bases to trimming and J lost 6 bases, with 11 bases between them. Researchers drew blood RNA from unsorted whole blood and extracted germline DNA as well. Priming with a constant-region primer yielded TCR beta cDNA from 500 ng total RNA. Sequencing libraries for TCR beta derived from three nested multiplex PCR rounds that used slightly modified ARM-PCR. The first two PCR rounds used TRBV1-TRBV30 forward primers with a C-beta reverse primer, around 10 cycles each. One entry per CDR3 protein, called by TCRdb with MiXCR from the multiplex PCR reads. The sample carries about 200,000 distinct CDR3 sequences, approximately 65% recorded once. This entry belongs to a study of tumor-infiltrating lymphocytes in primary liver carcinoma. Study results and caveats: Tumors and blood were compared for top-250-clone fraction, and tumors had the significantly higher value (p = 0.039). Researchers found tumor-adjacent and tumor-blood pairs overlapped less than tumor region pairs.

The rearrangement uses TRBV25-1 and TRBJ2-3; D ambiguous. This receptor was obtained from a woman in her sixties with primary liver carcinoma and hepatitis B virus infection. The sequenced sample was peripheral blood. Here the CDR3 reads CASSAQVVDTQYF. The CDR3 region has the DNA TGTGCCAGCAGTGCCCAGGTCGTGGATACGCAGTATTTT.